This entry lists 4 T cell receptor beta chains sequenced from one sample in a study of cytotoxic CD8 clonotypes in ibrutinib-treated CLL. The data were produced by immunoSEQ multiplex PCR, yet TCRdb's version contains in-frame clones alone and is incomplete. The sample records fewer than 300,000 clones, around 76% being singletons. The sequences come from PBMCs, collected at disease progression, from a patient treated with ibrutinib. The origin of the receptors is a human donor with chronic lymphocytic leukemia.

The chain links TRBV5-1 to TRBJ2-7, with TRBD1 matching over 7 bases. CDR1 and CDR2 (germline): SGHRS, YFSETQ. J was trimmed by 2 bases and V by 3 bases; bases with no gene match: 11. This CDR3 has 16 residues. CDR3 residues: CASSSEGRGSPYEQYF. CDR3 bases: TGCGCCAGCAGCTCAGAGGGCAGGGGGTCCCCCTACGAGCAGTACTTC.

The rearrangement links TRBV4-1 to TRBJ1-2, with 7 bases matching TRBD1. CDR1 and CDR2 (germline): MGHRA, YSYEKL. CDR3 size: 15 residues. The junction had 11 bases not matched to a gene; V was cut back by 4 bases and J by 6 bases. CDR3 region: CASSLGTVREDGYTF. The CDR3 nucleotides are TGCGCCAGCAGCCTTGGGACAGTCCGGGAGGATGGCTACACCTTC.

The rearrangement uses TRBV6-6 and TRBJ1-5, with D perhaps TRBD1 (5 bases). CDR1 is MNHNY, CDR2 SVGAGI, per germline (reference sequence). Trimming stripped 4 bases from V and 5 bases from J, with 18 bases between. The CDR3 runs to 16 residues. CDR3 sequence reads: CASSFAGVLSDQPQHF. Written as DNA, the CDR3 is TGTGCCAGCAGTTTCGCGGGGGTCCTGTCTGATCAGCCCCAGCATTTT.

This clone was observed a few times. The V and J genes are TRBV18 and TRBJ2-7, with TRBD1 identical over 9 bases. This CDR3 has 15 residues. V shed 2 bases, J shed 3 bases, and the junction held 5 bases outside the gene matches. The germline V gene has CDR1 KGHSH and CDR2 LQKENI. The DNA for the CDR3 is TGTGCCAGCTCACCAGGGACAGGGACCCTCTACGAGCAGTACTTC. This translates into CASSPGTGTLYEQYF.